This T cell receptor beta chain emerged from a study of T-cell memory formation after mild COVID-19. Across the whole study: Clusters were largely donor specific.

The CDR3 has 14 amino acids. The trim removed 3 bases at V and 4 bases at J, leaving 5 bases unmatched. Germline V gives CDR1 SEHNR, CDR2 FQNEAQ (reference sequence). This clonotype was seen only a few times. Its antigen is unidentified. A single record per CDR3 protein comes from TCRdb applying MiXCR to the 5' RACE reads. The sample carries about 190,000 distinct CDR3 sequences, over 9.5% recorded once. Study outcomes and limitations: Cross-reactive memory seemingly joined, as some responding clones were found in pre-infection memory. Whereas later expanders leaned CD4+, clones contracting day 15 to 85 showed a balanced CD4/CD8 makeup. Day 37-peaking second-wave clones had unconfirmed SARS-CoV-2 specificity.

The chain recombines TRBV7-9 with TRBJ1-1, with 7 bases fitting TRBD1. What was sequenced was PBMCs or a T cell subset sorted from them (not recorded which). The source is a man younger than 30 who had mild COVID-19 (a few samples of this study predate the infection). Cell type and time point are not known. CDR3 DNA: TGTGCCAGCAGCTTGGCAGGGGGGGTCACTGAAGCTTTCTTT. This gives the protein CASSLAGGVTEAFF.